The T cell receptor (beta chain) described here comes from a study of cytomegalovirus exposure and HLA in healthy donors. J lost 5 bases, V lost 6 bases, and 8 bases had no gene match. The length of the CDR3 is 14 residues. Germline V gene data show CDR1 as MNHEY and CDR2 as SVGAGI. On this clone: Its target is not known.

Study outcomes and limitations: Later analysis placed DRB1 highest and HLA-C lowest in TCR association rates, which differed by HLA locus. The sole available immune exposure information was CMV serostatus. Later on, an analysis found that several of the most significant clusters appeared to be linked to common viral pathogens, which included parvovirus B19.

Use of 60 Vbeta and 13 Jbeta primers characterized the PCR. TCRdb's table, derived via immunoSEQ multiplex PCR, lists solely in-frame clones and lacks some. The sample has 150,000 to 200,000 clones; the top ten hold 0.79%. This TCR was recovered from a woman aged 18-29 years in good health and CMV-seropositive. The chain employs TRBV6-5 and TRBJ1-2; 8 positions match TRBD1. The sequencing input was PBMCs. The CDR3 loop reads CASRVGQGWYGYTF. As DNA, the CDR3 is TGTGCCAGCAGGGTCGGACAGGGATGGTATGGCTACACCTTC.